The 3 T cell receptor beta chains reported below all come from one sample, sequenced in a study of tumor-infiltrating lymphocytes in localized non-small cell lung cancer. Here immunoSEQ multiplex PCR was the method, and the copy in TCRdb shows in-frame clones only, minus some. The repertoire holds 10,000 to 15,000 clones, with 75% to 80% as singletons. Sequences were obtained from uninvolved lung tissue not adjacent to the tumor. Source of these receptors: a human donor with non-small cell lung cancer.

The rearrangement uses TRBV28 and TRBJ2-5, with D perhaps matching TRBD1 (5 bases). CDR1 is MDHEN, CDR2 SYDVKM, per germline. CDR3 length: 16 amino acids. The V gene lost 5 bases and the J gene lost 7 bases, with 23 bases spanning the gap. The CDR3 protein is CASSARLTAITWTQYF. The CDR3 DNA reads TGTGCCAGCAGTGCGCGCTTGACAGCTATAACTTGGACCCAGTACTTC.

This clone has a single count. CDR3 bases: TGTGCCAGCAGCCGAGGGGGGAGAGCTTTCTTT. As protein: CASSRGGRAFF. V usage is TRBV9 and J usage is TRBJ1-1, with D possibly being TRBD1 (6 bases). This CDR3 is built from 11 residues. Trimming took off 4 bases at V and 10 bases at J, with 11 bases between the two ends. Germline assignment: CDR1 SGDLS and CDR2 YYNGEE.

CDR3 protein: CASRGRGSSYEQYF. The CDR3 DNA follows: TGTGCCAGCAGGGGAAGGGGCAGCTCCTACGAGCAGTACTTC. The chain joins TRBV19 to TRBJ2-7, with a weak D call TRBD1 (6 bases). V lost 9 bases and J lost 0, with 15 bases in between. The germline V gene has CDR1 LNHDA and CDR2 SQIVND (reference sequence). This CDR3 has 14 amino acids.